Following are 27 T cell receptor beta chains from one sample sequenced in a study of blood T cell repertoires in COVID-19. Sequenced by immunoSEQ multiplex PCR; TCRdb stores in-frame clones only, minus some. The data contain 260,000 or so clones, roughly 87% of them seen just once; the ten biggest clones take up approximately 8.5%. Specimen: peripheral blood. These TCRs come from a man aged 18 to 30 with active or convalescent COVID-19.

The chain has TRBV12-3 or TRBV12-4 and TRBJ1-2; no firm D call. The length of the CDR3 is 12 residues. Trimming cost V 4 bases and J 5 bases, with 8 bases left between them. The CDR3 is CASSSTEYGYTF. In nucleotides, the CDR3 is TGTGCCAGCAGTTCGACGGAGTATGGCTACACCTTC.

V gene TRBV28 combines with J gene TRBJ1-2; 7 positions match TRBD1. Germline CDR1 and CDR2: MDHEN and SYDVKM. CDR3 length: 14 amino acids. V was pared by 5 bases and J by 6 bases, with 9 bases of the junction left unmatched. CDR3 in amino acids: CASSIGRGLNGYTF. The CDR3 DNA follows: TGTGCCAGCAGTATCGGAAGGGGGCTCAATGGCTACACCTTC.

V usage is TRBV7-8 and J usage is TRBJ1-2; D is unresolved. The CDR3 sequence is 15 residues long. Germline V gene sequence: CDR1 SGHVS, CDR2 FQNEAQ. V was shortened by 0 bases and J by 2 bases, with 10 bases between the two germline ends. The CDR3 sequence: CASSLAMEGNYGYTF. For the CDR3, the DNA is TGTGCCAGCAGCTTAGCGATGGAGGGCAACTATGGCTACACCTTC. Full variable domain (missing parts from reference TRBV7-8 and TRBJ1-2): GAGVSQSPRYKVAKRGQDVALRCDPISGHVSLFWYQQALGQGPEFLTYFQNEAQLDKSGLPSDRFFAERPEGSVSTLKIQRTQQEDSAVYLCASSLAMEGNYGYTFGSGTRLTVV.

This sequence joins TRBV7-6 and TRBJ1-1; tentative D call: TRBD1 (6 bases). In germline, CDR1 is SGHVS, CDR2 FNYEAQ. This CDR3 comprises 12 residues. V dropped 5 bases and J dropped 5 bases, with 9 bases sitting between them. CDR3 sequence: CASSLGATEAFF. The CDR3 region has the DNA TGTGCCAGCAGCCTGGGGGCTACTGAAGCTTTCTTT.

The genes are TRBV6-6 and TRBJ2-1, with 7 bases identical to TRBD2. Looked up from germline, CDR1 is MNHNY and CDR2 is SVGAGI (reference sequence). Trimming removed 6 bases from V and 4 bases from J; junction bases left unmatched: 3. The CDR3 has 13 amino acids. CDR3 in amino acids: CASSPAGYNEQFF. CDR3 sequence (DNA): TGTGCCAGCAGCCCAGCGGGGTACAATGAGCAGTTCTTC.

V is TRBV2 and J is TRBJ2-6, with 7 bases identical to TRBD1. CDR1 is SNHLY, CDR2 FYNNEI, per germline. The V gene end was trimmed by 6 bases and the J gene end by 0 bases; junction bases not matched to a gene: 5. The CDR3 covers 16 residues. The CDR3 spells CASREWDSSGANVLTF. DNA of the CDR3: TGTGCCAGCAGGGAATGGGACAGCTCTGGGGCCAACGTCCTGACTTTC.

V gene TRBV10-3 combines with J gene TRBJ2-1; 7 bases agree with TRBD2. CDR1 and CDR2 (germline): ENHRY, SYGVKD. The length of the CDR3 is 15 residues. Trimming at V came to 2 bases and at J to 7 bases, leaving 8 bases not matched to a gene. The CDR3 region is CAISEMWGGRNEQFF. The CDR3 nucleotides are TGTGCCATCAGTGAGATGTGGGGGGGGAGGAATGAGCAGTTCTTC.

The V gene is TRBV6-5, the J gene TRBJ2-5; the D is unclear. V gave up 7 bases and J gave up 4 bases, with 13 bases separating them. Looked up from germline, CDR1 is MNHEY and CDR2 is SVGAGI. CDR3 length: 13 amino acids. The CDR3 spells CASTGRIRETQYF. Here the CDR3 DNA reads TGTGCCAGCACAGGAAGAATTAGAGAGACCCAGTACTTC.

This chain uses TRBV28 with TRBJ1-1; D not resolved. CDR1 and CDR2 from the germline V gene are MDHEN and SYDVKM. With 3 bases removed from V and 4 bases from J, the gap between germline ends came to 12 bases. The CDR3 consists of 14 residues. DNA for the CDR3: TGTGCCAGCAGTTTTCGGTTATCTAGCACTGAAGCTTTCTTT. As protein: CASSFRLSSTEAFF.

The chain links TRBV19 to TRBJ1-4; no reliable D call. The CDR3 is 15 residues long. Germline CDR1 reads LNHDA; CDR2 reads SQIVND (reference sequence). V was pared by 2 bases and J by 4 bases, with 11 bases between. CDR3 sequence: CASSISGRSNEKLFF. The CDR3 DNA follows: TGTGCCAGTAGTATATCTGGGAGGAGTAATGAAAAACTGTTTTTT.

The V gene is TRBV6-6, the J gene TRBJ1-6; a possible D gene is TRBD1 (6 bases). Trimming shortened V by 6 bases and J by 1 base, and 13 bases separated the two germline ends. The CDR3 length is 16 residues. Germline V lookup: CDR1 MNHNY, CDR2 SVGAGI (reference sequence). CDR3 coding DNA: TGTGCCAGCAGCCCAGCCCAGGGGTCCTATAATTCACCCCTCCACTTT. Translated, it gives CASSPAQGSYNSPLHF.

The V gene is TRBV2, the J gene TRBJ1-4, with 7 positions matching TRBD1. J gave up 5 bases and V 6 bases, and 9 bases lay outside the gene matches. The CDR3 covers 15 residues. Looked up from germline, CDR1 is SNHLY and CDR2 is FYNNEI. The CDR3 DNA reads as TGTGCCAGCAGCCTAGAGACAGGGTCGAATGAAAAACTGTTTTTT. This gives the protein CASSLETGSNEKLFF.

To note about this clone: The same CDR3 arises from other DNA sequences in this sample as well. The chain couples TRBV7-9 to TRBJ2-7; TRBD1 might be the D (6 bases). V lost 5 bases and J lost 3, with 14 bases in between. Germline CDR1 is SEHNR and CDR2 is FQNEAQ (reference sequence). This CDR3 is 14 amino acids long. Here the CDR3 reads CASSPVTGLYEQYF. As DNA, the CDR3 is TGTGCCAGCAGCCCAGTGACAGGACTCTACGAGCAGTACTTC.

The V call is TRBV5-8, the J call TRBJ2-5; 14 bases fit TRBD2. The CDR3 is made up of 19 amino acids. The germline gives CDR1 SGHTS, CDR2 YDEGEE. J was trimmed by 0 bases and V by 4 bases; bases with no gene match: 11. CDR3: CASSPGLAGGPGYQETQYF. The CDR3 nucleotides are TGTGCCAGCAGCCCCGGACTAGCGGGGGGACCCGGCTACCAAGAGACCCAGTACTTC.

The genes are TRBV4-3 and TRBJ2-5; possible D gene TRBD1, 5 bases. Between the trimmed V and J ends, which lost 4 bases and 2 bases, there was a span of 8 bases. This CDR3 is 13 amino acids long. Germline V gives CDR1 LGHNA, CDR2 YSLEER. DNA for the CDR3: TGCGCCAGCAGCCTCGACAGACAAGAGACCCAGTACTTC. It specifies CASSLDRQETQYF.

The gene calls are TRBV5-1 and TRBJ1-4, with D possibly TRBD1 on 5 matching bases. In germline, CDR1 is SGHRS, CDR2 YFSETQ. This CDR3 is built from 15 residues. The ends were cut back, 4 bases at V and 2 bases at J, with 12 bases in the middle. The CDR3 sequence is CASSARRGTNEKLFF. The CDR3 bases are TGCGCCAGCAGCGCGAGAAGGGGTACTAATGAAAAACTGTTTTTT.

The chain is built from TRBV27 and TRBJ1-2, with 9 bases identical to TRBD1. After removal of 5 bases from V and 8 bases from J, the junction contained 9 bases not matched to a gene. This CDR3 is built from 14 residues. CDR1 MNHEY and CDR2 SMNVEV come from the germline V gene (reference sequence). CDR3 nucleotide sequence: TGTGCCAGCAGTCCCGGGACAGGGTCCCGGGGCTACACCTTC. Its protein is CASSPGTGSRGYTF.

The chain combines TRBV12-3 or TRBV12-4 with TRBJ1-2; weak D call: TRBD1 (5 bases). The CDR3 is 13 residues long. The V end was cut by 7 bases, the J end by 8 bases, with 17 bases between. CDR3 nucleotides: TGTGCCAGCAATACTTGGGGGGTTGACGGCTACACCTTC. Translation gives CASNTWGVDGYTF.

The chain joins TRBV4-3 to TRBJ1-3; 7 bases map to TRBD1. V was pared by 2 bases and J by 4 bases, with 14 bases of the junction left unmatched. Germline V gives CDR1 LGHNA, CDR2 YSLEER. The CDR3 consists of 18 residues. The CDR3 bases are TGCGCCAGCAGCCAACACACGAAGGAGAGGGGGCGCGGAAACACCATATATTTT. Its protein product is CASSQHTKERGRGNTIYF.

This rearrangement joins TRBV12-5 to TRBJ1-6; TRBD1 matches at 7 bases. The length of the CDR3 is 17 residues. Per germline, CDR1 LGHNT and CDR2 FRNRAP. V was pared by 1 base and J by 9 bases, with 12 bases of the junction left unmatched. In DNA, the CDR3 is TGTGCTAGTGGTTTGGCAACGATGACAGGGCCCGCTTCACCCCTCCACTTT. The encoded protein is CASGLATMTGPASPLHF.

This sequence joins TRBV13 and TRBJ2-7; 7 positions match TRBD1. The CDR3 consists of 12 residues. J was trimmed by 4 bases and V by 5 bases; bases with no gene match: 2. CDR1 PRHDT and CDR2 FYEKMQ come from the germline V gene (reference sequence). The DNA for the CDR3 is TGTGCCAGCAGCAAGGGGGCTTACGAGCAGTACTTC. Encoded protein: CASSKGAYEQYF.

This clone was recorded once. The rearrangement uses TRBV19 and TRBJ1-1; D ambiguous. Germline lookup yields CDR1 LNHDA and CDR2 SQIVND (reference sequence). V was pared by 6 bases and J by 6 bases, with 14 bases between. This CDR3 has 13 residues. The CDR3: CASSRSSTAEAFF. CDR3 bases: TGTGCCAGTAGCCGGAGCTCGACGGCTGAAGCTTTCTTT.

CDR3 nucleotides: TGTGCCAGCAGCCTCGGACAGGGCCTCTACAATGAGCAGTTCTTC. Translated: CASSLGQGLYNEQFF. The genes are TRBV6-5 and TRBJ2-1; 8 bases align to TRBD1. After removal of 6 bases from V and 3 bases from J, the junction contained 7 bases not matched to a gene. CDR1 is MNHEY and CDR2 is SVGAGI in the germline V gene. This CDR3 contains 15 residues.

The chain uses TRBV9 and TRBJ1-2; possibly TRBD1 for D (6 bases). Between the trimmed V and J ends, which lost 6 bases and 1 base, there was a span of 7 bases. CDR3 length: 12 residues. Looked up from germline, CDR1 is SGDLS and CDR2 is YYNGEE. For the CDR3, the DNA is TGTGCCAGCATAGGGGGTAACTATGGCTACACCTTC. It codes for CASIGGNYGYTF.

V is TRBV2 and J is TRBJ2-7, with TRBD1 identical over 10 bases. The germline gives CDR1 SNHLY, CDR2 FYNNEI. Unmatched junction bases numbered 5, after V lost 11 bases and J lost 4 bases. This CDR3 region has 12 residues. As DNA, the CDR3 is TGTGCCGGCTGGGACAGGGGATACGAGCAGTACTTC. It translates to CAGWDRGYEQYF.

This clone has more than one count but fewer than ten. The J gene is TRBJ1-3, the V gene TRBV6-1; D not certain. The germline gives CDR1 MNHNS, CDR2 SASEGT. Trimming shortened V by 2 bases and J by 3 bases, and 11 bases separated the two germline ends. This CDR3 has 15 residues. Here the CDR3 DNA reads TGTGCCAGCAGTGAATTCGGGGTTGTTGGAAACACCATATATTTT. Protein product: CASSEFGVVGNTIYF.

The sample holds a few counts of this clone. This sequence joins TRBV13 and TRBJ2-2; TRBD2 might be the D (5 bases). V shed 5 bases and J shed 2 bases, with 21 bases lying between them. Germline V CDR1 and CDR2: PRHDT, FYEKMQ (reference sequence). The CDR3 runs to 18 residues. In DNA form, the CDR3 reads TGTGCCAGCAGCCCACCTCTCCTAGCAGACTATAACACCGGGGAGCTGTTTTTT. Translating gives CASSPPLLADYNTGELFF.